The 19 T cell receptor beta chains given below trace back to one sample, sequenced in a study of shared clonotypes between healthy human individuals. Produced via immunoSEQ multiplex PCR; TCRdb's table is partial and in-frame only. Here the sample spans over a million clones, around 78% being singletons. Sequencing input: memory CD4+ T cells from PBMCs. Subset specified: CD45RA-negative fraction. These receptors all stem from a man aged 18 to 29 in good health. Some clones in this sample may be carry-over from other donors' samples.

The chain joins TRBV29-1 to TRBJ1-3; a weak D match, TRBD1 (6 bases). CDR3 length: 16 amino acids. Deletions cut 6 bases from V and 0 bases from J, with 18 bases between. In germline, CDR1 is SQVTM, CDR2 ANQGSEA. CDR3 in DNA: TGCAGCGTCCGCATTACAGGGTCCCGCTCTGGAAACACCATATATTTT. Encoded protein: CSVRITGSRSGNTIYF.

V gene TRBV28 combines with J gene TRBJ2-7; perhaps TRBD2 as D (7 bases). Germline assignment: CDR1 MDHEN and CDR2 SYDVKM. With 6 bases removed from V and 4 bases from J, the gap between germline ends came to 16 bases. The CDR3 spans 14 residues. CDR3 sequence (DNA): TGTGCCAGCAGGGACAGTGGGGGGGGATACGAGCAGTACTTC. This encodes CASRDSGGGYEQYF.

The V and J genes are TRBV29-1 and TRBJ2-1; 11 nucleotides match TRBD2. The V segment lost 2 bases and the J segment 6 bases; nucleotides outside the gene matches: 6. This CDR3 spans 15 amino acids. In germline, CDR1 is SQVTM, CDR2 ANQGSEA. Here the CDR3 reads CSVERGTSGLNEQFF. The CDR3 bases are TGCAGCGTTGAACGGGGGACTAGCGGCCTCAATGAGCAGTTCTTC.

The genes are TRBV5-1 and TRBJ2-3; D is ambiguous. This CDR3 has 14 amino acids. Deletions cut 3 bases from V and 2 bases from J, with 10 bases between. The germline V gene encodes CDR1 SGHRS and CDR2 YFSETQ. The CDR3, as DNA: TGCGCCAGCAGCTCCCTCCGGTCCACAGATACGCAGTATTTT. This gives the protein CASSSLRSTDTQYF.

CDR3 protein: CASSPRFSTNEKLFF. CDR3 sequence (DNA): TGCGCCAGCAGCCCCCGATTCTCAACTAATGAAAAACTGTTTTTT. The chain couples TRBV4-3 to TRBJ1-4; unclear D gene. Germline V lookup: CDR1 LGHNA, CDR2 YSLEER. V was cut by 4 bases and J by 0 bases, with 9 bases left in between. The CDR3 consists of 15 residues.

In DNA form, the CDR3 reads TGTGCCAGCAGCGTAGGCGGGACTAGCGGGAGCGGCGCTCGAGAGACCCAGTACTTC. Its translation is CASSVGGTSGSGARETQYF. V gene TRBV9 combines with J gene TRBJ2-5, with 14 bases that match TRBD2. Germline V gene lookup returns CDR1 SGDLS and CDR2 YYNGEE. V was pared by 0 bases and J by 4 bases, with 11 bases of the junction left unmatched. The length of the CDR3 is 19 residues.

The V and J genes are TRBV7-9 and TRBJ1-1, with D hard to call. CDR1 is SEHNR, CDR2 FQNEAQ, per germline (reference sequence). This CDR3 comprises 16 residues. The germline V and J ends were trimmed by 7 bases and 6 bases, with 24 bases remaining between them. The CDR3 spells CASTFSAGPGFAEAFF. The CDR3 nucleotides are TGTGCCAGCACCTTTTCCGCAGGCCCCGGGTTCGCTGAAGCTTTCTTT.

This clone was picked up a small number of times. This CDR3 is CASSQILARTGELFF. CDR3 in DNA: TGCGCCAGCAGCCAAATCCTAGCGCGCACCGGGGAGCTGTTTTTT. V usage is TRBV4-3 and J usage is TRBJ2-2, with a possible D match to TRBD2 (6 bases). Trimming left V 2 bases short and J 4 bases short, with 11 bases between. Germline lookup yields CDR1 LGHNA and CDR2 YSLEER. The CDR3 has 15 residues.

This clone was recorded only once. The gene calls are TRBV7-2 and TRBJ1-2, with TRBD1 as a possible D gene (5 bases). With 1 base removed from V and 3 bases from J, the gap between germline ends came to 12 bases. Germline V gene lookup returns CDR1 SGHTA and CDR2 FQGNSA. There are 15 residues in the CDR3. In DNA, the CDR3 is TGTGCCAGCAGCTTAGTATTAGGGACCTACTATGGCTACACCTTC. Protein sequence: CASSLVLGTYYGYTF.

This chain links TRBV5-4 with TRBJ2-3; possible D gene TRBD1, 5 bases. The germline V and J ends were trimmed by 0 bases and 6 bases, with 11 bases remaining between them. The germline gives CDR1 SGHNT, CDR2 YYREEE (reference sequence). This CDR3 comprises 14 residues. CDR3 in DNA: TGTGCCAGCAGCTTGGGGGGCCCCAGGGATACGCAGTATTTT. This gives the protein CASSLGGPRDTQYF.

Note on this clone: Other nucleotide sequences in the sample specify the same CDR3. The chain carries TRBV19 and TRBJ2-7; 8 bases align to TRBD2. This CDR3 is built from 15 residues. Per the germline V gene, CDR1 is LNHDA and CDR2 is SQIVND (reference sequence). Trimming took 5 bases from V and 0 from J; bases not matched to a gene: 6. In DNA form, the CDR3 reads TGTGCCAGTAGTTATAGCGGGGAAAGCTCCTACGAGCAGTACTTC. Protein sequence: CASSYSGESSYEQYF. The variable domain in full, with the rest retrieved from reference TRBV19 and TRBJ2-7, is DGGITQSPKYLFRKEGQNVTLSCEQNLNHDAMYWYRQDPGQGLRLIYYSQIVNDFQKGDIAEGYSVSREKKESFPLTVTSAQKNPTAFYLCASSYSGESSYEQYFGPGTRLTVT.

The chain combines TRBV6-5 with TRBJ1-2, with TRBD1 matching over 7 bases. The CDR3 totals 12 residues. Per the germline V gene, CDR1 is MNHEY and CDR2 is SVGAGI. The trim removed 9 bases at V and 3 bases at J, leaving 4 bases unmatched. DNA for the CDR3: TGTGCCAGTACCGGGACAGACTATGGCTACACCTTC. Amino acids: CASTGTDYGYTF.

The chain couples TRBV28 to TRBJ1-4; unclear D gene. Germline V gene lookup returns CDR1 MDHEN and CDR2 SYDVKM. The V end was cut by 4 bases, the J end by 7 bases, with 16 bases between. This CDR3 contains 15 residues. The CDR3, as DNA: TGTGCCAGCAGTTCGCCCCGACGGGCCGGTGAAAAACTGTTTTTT. This codes for CASSSPRRAGEKLFF.

The gene calls are TRBV19 and TRBJ1-2; D uncertain. Looked up from germline, CDR1 is LNHDA and CDR2 is SQIVND (reference sequence). The CDR3 is 13 amino acids. V lost 3 bases, J lost 2 bases, and 7 bases lay in between. The CDR3: CASSMGRNYGYTF. The CDR3 DNA sequence: TGTGCCAGTAGTATGGGCAGAAACTATGGCTACACCTTC.

This chain joins TRBV30 and TRBJ1-4; D call uncertain. CDR3 length: 11 residues. In germline, CDR1 is GTSNPN, CDR2 SVGIG (reference sequence). The V end was cut by 2 bases, the J end by 8 bases, with 6 bases between. Here the CDR3 DNA reads TGTGCCTGGAGTCCGGCCGAAAAACTGTTTTTT. Its protein product is CAWSPAEKLFF.

V and J are TRBV11-2 and TRBJ1-3, with 7 bases matching TRBD1. The CDR3 runs 15 residues. The V gene end was trimmed by 5 bases and the J gene end by 0 bases; junction bases not matched to a gene: 4. Germline V gene sequence: CDR1 SGHAT, CDR2 FQNNGV. CDR3 sequence reads: CASSRDSSSGNTIYF. In DNA form, the CDR3 reads TGTGCCAGCAGCAGGGACAGCTCCTCTGGAAACACCATATATTTT. Using reference TRBV11-2 and TRBJ1-3 for the parts outside the CDR3, the full variable domain is EAGVAQSPRYKIIEKRQSVAFWCNPISGHATLYWYQQILGQGPKLLIQFQNNGVVDDSQLPKDRFSAERLKGVDSTLKIQPAKLEDSAVYLCASSRDSSSGNTIYFGEGSWLTVV.

This chain joins TRBV19 and TRBJ1-2, with a possible D match to TRBD1 (5 bases). This CDR3 contains 12 residues. Deletions cut 6 bases from V and 2 bases from J, with 7 bases between. Germline loops: CDR1 LNHDA, CDR2 SQIVND (reference sequence). CDR3 DNA: TGTGCCAGTAGACGGGGGAACTATGGCTACACCTTC. It codes for CASRRGNYGYTF.

The rearrangement joins TRBV10-3 to TRBJ2-1; 7 positions match TRBD2. The CDR3 is 13 amino acids. J was trimmed by 8 bases and V by 4 bases; bases with no gene match: 5. CDR1 is ENHRY, CDR2 SYGVKD, per germline. The CDR3 DNA follows: TGTGCCATCAGTGGCGGGAGACGGGATGAGCAGTTCTTC. Translation: CAISGGRRDEQFF.

V gene TRBV7-2 combines with J gene TRBJ2-1; no firm D call. Germline loops: CDR1 SGHTA, CDR2 FQGNSA. V gave up 4 bases and J gave up 0 bases, with 10 bases separating them. The CDR3 consists of 15 residues. The CDR3 DNA follows: TGTGCCAGCAGCTCCCAAGACCTCTCCTACAATGAGCAGTTCTTC. Amino acid sequence: CASSSQDLSYNEQFF. Drawing the rest from reference TRBV7-2 and TRBJ2-1, the complete variable domain is GAGVSQSPSNKVTEKGKDVELRCDPISGHTALYWYRQSLGQGLEFLIYFQGNSAPDKSGLPSDRFSAERTGGSVSTLTIQRTQQEDSAVYLCASSSQDLSYNEQFFGPGTRLTVL.